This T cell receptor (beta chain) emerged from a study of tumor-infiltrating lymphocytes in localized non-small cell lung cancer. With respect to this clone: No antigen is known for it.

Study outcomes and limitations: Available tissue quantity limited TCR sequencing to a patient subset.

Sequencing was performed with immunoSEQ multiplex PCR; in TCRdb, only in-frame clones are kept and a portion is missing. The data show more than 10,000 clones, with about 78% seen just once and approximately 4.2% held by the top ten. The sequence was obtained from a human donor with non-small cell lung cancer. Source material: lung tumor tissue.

CDR3 region: CASSLTLWTANEKLFF. In nucleotides, the CDR3 is TGTGCCAGCAGCTTAACCCTCTGGACTGCTAATGAAAAACTGTTTTTT. The chain employs TRBV7-9 and TRBJ1-4, with D unresolved. The CDR3 contains 16 residues. V was shortened by 2 bases and J by 3 bases, with 13 bases between the two germline ends. Germline V gene data show CDR1 as SEHNR and CDR2 as FQNEAQ (reference sequence).